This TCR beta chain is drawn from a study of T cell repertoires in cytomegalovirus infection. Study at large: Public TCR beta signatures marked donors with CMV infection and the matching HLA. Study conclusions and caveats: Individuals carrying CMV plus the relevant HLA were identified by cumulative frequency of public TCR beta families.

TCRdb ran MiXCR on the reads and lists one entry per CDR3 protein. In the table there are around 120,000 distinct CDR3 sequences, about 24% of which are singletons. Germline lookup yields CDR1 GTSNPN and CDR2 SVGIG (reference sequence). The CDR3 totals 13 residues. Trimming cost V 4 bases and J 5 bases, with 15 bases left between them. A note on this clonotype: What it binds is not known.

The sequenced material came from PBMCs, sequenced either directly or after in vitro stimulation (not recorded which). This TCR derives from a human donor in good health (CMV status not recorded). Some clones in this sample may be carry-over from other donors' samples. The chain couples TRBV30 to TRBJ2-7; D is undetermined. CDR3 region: CAWNGLSWNEQYF. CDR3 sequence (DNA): TGTGCCTGGAATGGGCTCTCATGGAACGAGCAGTACTTC.